Each of the 23 T cell receptor beta chains below was sequenced from the same sample in a study of cytomegalovirus exposure and HLA in healthy donors. It was with 60 Vbeta and 13 Jbeta primers that the PCR ran. The table came from immunoSEQ multiplex PCR; TCRdb's copy has only in-frame clones and leaves some out. The sample comprises 190,000 or so clones, roughly four fifths of which are singletons, and 1.6% rests with the top ten. The sequencing sample was made of PBMCs. The receptors were gathered from a man aged 50 to 59 in good health and CMV-seronegative.

This clone was detected only once. This sequence joins TRBV14 and TRBJ2-5, with D perhaps matching TRBD1 (6 bases). The CDR3 has 15 amino acids. The germline CDR1 and CDR2 sequences are SGHDN and FVKESK. The V end lost 3 bases, the J end lost 4 bases, and 15 bases lay between the germline ends. CDR3 sequence: CASSHRGARSETQYF. The CDR3 region has the DNA TGTGCCAGCAGCCACAGGGGCGCTAGATCAGAGACCCAGTACTTC.

The chain recombines TRBV7-8 with TRBJ2-2, with 9 bases aligning to TRBD1. The CDR3 has 15 amino acids. Germline loops: CDR1 SGHVS, CDR2 FQNEAQ. The V and J ends lost 4 bases and 0 bases, in that order; junction bases with no gene match: 0. CDR3 sequence reads: CASSWTGANTGELFF. Written as DNA, the CDR3 is TGTGCCAGCAGCTGGACAGGGGCGAACACCGGGGAGCTGTTTTTT.

The chain has TRBV25-1 and TRBJ1-2; possibly TRBD1 for D (5 bases). Germline loops: CDR1 MGHDK, CDR2 SYGVNS. The CDR3 runs 15 residues. V lost 0 bases, J lost 3 bases, and 11 bases lay in between. The CDR3 sequence: CASSEYVQADYGYTF. For the CDR3, the DNA is TGTGCCAGCAGTGAATATGTACAGGCCGACTATGGCTACACCTTC.

This clone was seen only once. The chain uses TRBV6-5 and TRBJ2-7; the D gene is possibly TRBD2 (5 bases). The V gene lost 5 bases and the J gene lost 4 bases, with 18 bases spanning the gap. CDR3 length: 15 amino acids. Germline loops: CDR1 MNHEY, CDR2 SVGAGI. CDR3 in amino acids: CASSQPQAARYEQYF. For the CDR3, the DNA is TGTGCCAGCAGTCAGCCACAAGCGGCAAGATACGAGCAGTACTTC.

The rearrangement uses TRBV2 and TRBJ2-2; 9 nucleotides agree with TRBD1. This CDR3 spans 15 amino acids. CDR1 is SNHLY and CDR2 is FYNNEI in the germline V gene. Losses at the gene ends were 6 bases for V and 4 bases for J; bases not matched to a gene: 6. CDR3 DNA sequence: TGTGCCAGCAGAACACAGGGGGCGGGCACCGGGGAGCTGTTTTTT. Protein product: CASRTQGAGTGELFF. The full variable domain, rest sourced from reference TRBV2 and TRBJ2-2, is EPEVTQTPSHQVTQMGQEVILRCVPISNHLYFYWYRQILGQKVEFLVSFYNNEISEKSEIFDDQFSVERPDGSNFTLKIRSTKLEDSAMYFCASRTQGAGTGELFFGEGSRLTVL.

This chain uses TRBV4-1 with TRBJ2-1; D is undetermined. The germline CDR1 and CDR2 sequences are MGHRA and YSYEKL. V was pared by 1 base and J by 3 bases, with 19 bases between. The CDR3 loop spans 18 amino acids. The CDR3 nucleotides are TGCGCCAGCAGCCAAGCTCCCGCCGAGGCGGTGATCTACAATGAGCAGTTCTTC. Amino acids: CASSQAPAEAVIYNEQFF.

This chain links TRBV19 with TRBJ2-1, with D hard to call. Trimming removed 8 bases at V and 10 bases at J, with 12 bases between. The CDR3 has 11 residues. Per germline, CDR1 LNHDA and CDR2 SQIVND (reference sequence). CDR3 sequence (DNA): TGTGCCAGTCGAAACAGACAAGAGCAGTTCTTC. Its protein product is CASRNRQEQFF.

The gene calls are TRBV30 and TRBJ2-3; 9 bases are a match to TRBD2. With V trimmed by 5 bases and J by 6 bases, 6 bases remained unmatched. Per the germline V gene, CDR1 is GTSNPN and CDR2 is SVGIG (reference sequence). The CDR3 runs 13 residues. The CDR3 region has the DNA TGTGCCTGGGTGAAGCGGGGGGTGGATACGCAGTATTTT. It is translated as CAWVKRGVDTQYF.

The genes are TRBV7-2 and TRBJ2-3; D perhaps matches TRBD2 (6 bases). There are 14 residues in the CDR3. The germline V gene has CDR1 SGHTA and CDR2 FQGNSA. With 4 bases removed from V and 5 bases from J, the gap between germline ends came to 13 bases. CDR3 DNA sequence: TGTGCCAGCAGCTCGCGGGAACAAGTAGATACGCAGTATTTT. Translating gives CASSSREQVDTQYF.

The chain employs TRBV4-3 and TRBJ1-1; the match to TRBD1 covers 9 bases. CDR3 length: 17 residues. V shed 1 base and J 0 bases; nucleotides not matched to a gene: 6. Germline V gives CDR1 LGHNA, CDR2 YSLEER. Here the CDR3 DNA reads TGCGCCAGCAGCCAAGTCGACAGGGGGTTCATGAACACTGAAGCTTTCTTT. Its translation: CASSQVDRGFMNTEAFF.

The chain has TRBV7-2 and TRBJ1-3; D not resolved. The germline CDR1 and CDR2 sequences are SGHTA and FQGNSA. V was clipped by 5 bases and J by 0 bases, with 11 bases between them. The CDR3 length is 15 residues. In DNA, the CDR3 is TGTGCCAGCAGCCCACAGAAAAGCTCTGGAAACACCATATATTTT. Residues: CASSPQKSSGNTIYF.

The chain combines TRBV7-6 with TRBJ2-5, with D maybe TRBD2 (6 bases). This CDR3 spans 18 amino acids. The V gene lost 2 bases and the J gene lost 2 bases, with 21 bases spanning the gap. Germline CDR1 is SGHVS and CDR2 is FNYEAQ. CDR3 residues: CASSLITPAGGLQETQYF. The CDR3, as DNA: TGTGCCAGCAGCTTAATAACCCCGGCTGGAGGGTTGCAAGAGACCCAGTACTTC.

This clone is a singleton in its sample. The chain has TRBV28 and TRBJ2-3, with D tentatively TRBD2 (6 bases). The germline V and J ends were trimmed by 8 bases and 1 base, with 7 bases remaining between them. CDR1 and CDR2 (germline): MDHEN, SYDVKM. The CDR3 loop spans 12 amino acids. The CDR3 DNA reads as TGTGCCAGCGTAGCGGGCACAGATACGCAGTATTTT. It yields the protein CASVAGTDTQYF.

This chain connects TRBV7-9 to TRBJ1-2, with 7 positions matching TRBD1. Looked up from germline, CDR1 is SEHNR and CDR2 is FQNEAQ (reference sequence). Losses at the gene ends were 3 bases for V and 8 bases for J; bases not matched to a gene: 6. The CDR3 is 13 amino acids. In DNA, the CDR3 is TGTGCCAGCAGCTTCCCGGGACAGTGGGGCTACACCTTC. Protein: CASSFPGQWGYTF.

This rearrangement joins TRBV2 to TRBJ2-3; D may be TRBD2 (5 bases). The CDR3 sequence is 14 residues long. CDR1 and CDR2 from the germline V gene are SNHLY and FYNNEI. The V end lost 4 bases, the J end lost 2 bases, and 10 bases lay between the germline ends. CDR3 DNA sequence: TGTGCCAGCAGTGTATGGAGGTCCACAGATACGCAGTATTTT. Its translation is CASSVWRSTDTQYF.

The gene calls are TRBV6-5 and TRBJ1-3; no clear D gene. Per the germline V gene, CDR1 is MNHEY and CDR2 is SVGAGI. V lost 2 bases, J lost 3 bases, and 8 bases lay in between. The CDR3 length is 14 residues. The chain's CDR3 is CASSYRGGGNTIYF. The DNA of the CDR3 is TGTGCCAGCAGTTACCGGGGTGGTGGAAACACCATATATTTT.

This clone was observed once. The chain has TRBV27 and TRBJ2-1; D perhaps matches TRBD1 (5 bases). Trimming took off 6 bases at V and 0 bases at J, with 12 bases between the two ends. The CDR3 has 15 amino acids. CDR1 MNHEY and CDR2 SMNVEV come from the germline V gene (reference sequence). The CDR3, as DNA: TGTGCCAGCAGGGAGACAGTTAGCTCCTACAATGAGCAGTTCTTC. Amino acid sequence: CASRETVSSYNEQFF.

The chain couples TRBV30 to TRBJ2-5; 13 nucleotides align to TRBD2. Germline V lookup: CDR1 GTSNPN, CDR2 SVGIG (reference sequence). Losses at the gene ends were 2 bases for V and 5 bases for J; bases not matched to a gene: 5. This CDR3 spans 15 amino acids. The CDR3 protein is CAWSHGLAGVETQYF. CDR3 bases: TGTGCCTGGAGTCACGGACTAGCGGGAGTGGAGACCCAGTACTTC. The full variable domain, with the rest looked up from reference TRBV30 and TRBJ2-5, is SQTIHQWPATLVQPVGSPLSLECTVEGTSNPNLYWYRQAAGRGLQLLFYSVGIGQISSEVPQNLSASRPQDRQFILSSKKLLLSDSGFYLCAWSHGLAGVETQYFGPGTRLLVL.

The chain couples TRBV7-9 to TRBJ2-1; 14 nucleotides line up with TRBD2. The CDR3 is 14 amino acids. Per the germline V gene, CDR1 is SEHNR and CDR2 is FQNEAQ (reference sequence). V lost 4 bases and J lost 10; bases outside the gene matches: 3. As DNA, the CDR3 is TGTGCCAGCAGCTCGACTAGCGGGAGGGAAGAGCAGTTCTTC. Amino acids: CASSSTSGREEQFF.

In its sample, this clone was seen a few times. V and J are TRBV7-3 and TRBJ2-1; D is perhaps TRBD2 (6 bases). The CDR3 is 14 amino acids. Germline V lookup: CDR1 SGHTA, CDR2 FQGTGA. Trimming shortened V by 5 bases and J by 4 bases, and 12 bases separated the two germline ends. CDR3 loop: CASSPGTQYNEQFF. DNA of the CDR3: TGTGCCAGCAGCCCCGGGACTCAGTACAATGAGCAGTTCTTC.

This CDR3 is CASLKRTEAFF. CDR3 sequence (DNA): TGTGCCAGCCTCAAACGGACTGAAGCTTTCTTT. V is TRBV6-5 and J is TRBJ1-1; no clear D. Per germline, CDR1 MNHEY and CDR2 SVGAGI. V lost 8 bases, J lost 5 bases, and 9 bases lay in between. CDR3 length: 11 amino acids.

The chain combines TRBV5-8 with TRBJ2-4, with a weak D call TRBD2 (5 bases). The CDR3 extends over 16 amino acids. Deletions cut 0 bases from V and 0 bases from J, with 10 bases between. Germline CDR1 is SGHTS and CDR2 is YDEGEE. The CDR3 loop reads CASSLGTHLAKNIQYF. DNA of the CDR3: TGTGCCAGCAGCTTGGGGACTCACCTAGCCAAAAACATTCAGTACTTC.

The CDR3 DNA is TGTGCCAGCTTCTCCGGGACAGGTGCTCGGGGCACTGAAGCTTTCTTT. It specifies CASFSGTGARGTEAFF. The chain employs TRBV27 and TRBJ1-1; 8 nucleotides line up with TRBD1. Germline CDR1 is MNHEY and CDR2 is SMNVEV (reference sequence). Trimming took 8 bases from V and 4 from J; bases not matched to a gene: 15. The CDR3 sequence is 16 residues long.